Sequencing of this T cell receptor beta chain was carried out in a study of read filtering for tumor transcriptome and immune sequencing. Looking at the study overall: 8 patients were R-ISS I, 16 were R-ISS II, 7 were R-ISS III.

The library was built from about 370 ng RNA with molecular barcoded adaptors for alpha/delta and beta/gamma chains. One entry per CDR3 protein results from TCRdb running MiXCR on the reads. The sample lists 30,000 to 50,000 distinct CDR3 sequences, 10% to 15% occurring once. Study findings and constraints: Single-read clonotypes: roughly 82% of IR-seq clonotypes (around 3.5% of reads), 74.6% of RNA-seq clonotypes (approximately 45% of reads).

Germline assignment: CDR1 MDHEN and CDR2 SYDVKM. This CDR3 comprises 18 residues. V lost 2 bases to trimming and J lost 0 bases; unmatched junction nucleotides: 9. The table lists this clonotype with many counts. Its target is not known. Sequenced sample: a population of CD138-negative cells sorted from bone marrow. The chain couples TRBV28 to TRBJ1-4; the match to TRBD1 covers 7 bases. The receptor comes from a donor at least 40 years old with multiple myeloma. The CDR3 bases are TGTGCCAGCAGTTTACACGGTAACAGGGGAGCAACTAATGAAAAACTGTTTTTT. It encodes CASSLHGNRGATNEKLFF. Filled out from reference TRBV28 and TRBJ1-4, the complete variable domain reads DVKVTQSSRYLVKRTGEKVFLECVQDMDHENMFWYRQDPGLGLRLIYFSYDVKMKEKGDIPEGYSVSREKKERFSLILESASTNQTSMYLCASSLHGNRGATNEKLFFGSGTQLSVL.